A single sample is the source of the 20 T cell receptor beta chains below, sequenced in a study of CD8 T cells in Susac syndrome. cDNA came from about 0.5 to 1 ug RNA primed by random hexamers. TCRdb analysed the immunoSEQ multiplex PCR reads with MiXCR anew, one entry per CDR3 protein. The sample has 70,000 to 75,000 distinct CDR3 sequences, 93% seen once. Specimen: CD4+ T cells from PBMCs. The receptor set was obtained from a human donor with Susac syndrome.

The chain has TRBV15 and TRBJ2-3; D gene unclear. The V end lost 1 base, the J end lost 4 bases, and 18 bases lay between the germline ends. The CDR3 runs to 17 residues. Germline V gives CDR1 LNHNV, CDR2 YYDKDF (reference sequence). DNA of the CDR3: TGTGCCACCAGCAGAGCCCATTCCCCCCTTCGCGCAGATACGCAGTATTTT. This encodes CATSRAHSPLRADTQYF.

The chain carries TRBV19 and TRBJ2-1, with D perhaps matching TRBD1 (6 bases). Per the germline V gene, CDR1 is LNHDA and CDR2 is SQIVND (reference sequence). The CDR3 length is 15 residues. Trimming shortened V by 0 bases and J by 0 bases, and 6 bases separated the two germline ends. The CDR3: CASSIDRGSYNEQFF. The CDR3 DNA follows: TGTGCCAGTAGTATAGACAGGGGCTCCTACAATGAGCAGTTCTTC.

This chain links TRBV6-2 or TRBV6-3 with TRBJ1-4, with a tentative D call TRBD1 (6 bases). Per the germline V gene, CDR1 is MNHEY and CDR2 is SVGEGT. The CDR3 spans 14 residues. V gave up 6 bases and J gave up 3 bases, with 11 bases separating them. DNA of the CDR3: TGTGCCAGCAGCCGACAGGTTCCTAATGAAAAACTGTTTTTT. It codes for CASSRQVPNEKLFF.

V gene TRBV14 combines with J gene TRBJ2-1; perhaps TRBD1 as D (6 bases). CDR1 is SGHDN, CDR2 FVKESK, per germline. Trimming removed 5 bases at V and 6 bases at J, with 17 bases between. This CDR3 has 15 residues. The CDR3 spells CASSSTPDRPNEQFF. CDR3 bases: TGTGCCAGCAGCTCCACCCCAGACAGGCCCAATGAGCAGTTCTTC.

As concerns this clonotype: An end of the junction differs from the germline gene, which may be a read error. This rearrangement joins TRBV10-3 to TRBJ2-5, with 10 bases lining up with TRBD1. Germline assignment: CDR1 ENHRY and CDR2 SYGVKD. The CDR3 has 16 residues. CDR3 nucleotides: TGTGCCATCAGTGAGTCCGAGACAGGGGGCGCGGAGACCCAGCACTTC. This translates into CAISESETGGAETQHF.

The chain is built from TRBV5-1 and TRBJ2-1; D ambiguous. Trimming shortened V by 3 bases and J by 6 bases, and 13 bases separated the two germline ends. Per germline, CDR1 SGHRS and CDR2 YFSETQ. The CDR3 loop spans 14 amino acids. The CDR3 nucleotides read TGCGCCAGCAGCTCGCGCGCCTTTGGCAATGAGCAGTTCTTC. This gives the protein CASSSRAFGNEQFF.

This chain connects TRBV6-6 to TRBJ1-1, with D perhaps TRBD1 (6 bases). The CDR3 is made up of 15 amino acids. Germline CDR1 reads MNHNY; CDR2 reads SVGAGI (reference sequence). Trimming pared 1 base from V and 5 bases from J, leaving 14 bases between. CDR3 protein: CASSYLGGRDTEAFF. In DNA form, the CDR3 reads TGTGCCAGCAGTTACTTGGGGGGGCGGGATACTGAAGCTTTCTTT.

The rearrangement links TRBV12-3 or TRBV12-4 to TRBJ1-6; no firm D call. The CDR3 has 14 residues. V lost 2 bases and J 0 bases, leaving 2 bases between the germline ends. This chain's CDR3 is CASSLSSYNSPLHF. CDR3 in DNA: TGTGCCAGCAGTTTAAGCTCCTATAATTCACCCCTCCACTTT.

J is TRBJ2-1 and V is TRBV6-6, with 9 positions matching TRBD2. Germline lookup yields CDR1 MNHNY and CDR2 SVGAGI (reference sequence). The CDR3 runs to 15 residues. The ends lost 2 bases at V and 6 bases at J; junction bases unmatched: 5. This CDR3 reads CASSYPGSGGNEQFF. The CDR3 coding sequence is TGTGCCAGCAGTTACCCAGGTAGCGGGGGCAATGAGCAGTTCTTC.

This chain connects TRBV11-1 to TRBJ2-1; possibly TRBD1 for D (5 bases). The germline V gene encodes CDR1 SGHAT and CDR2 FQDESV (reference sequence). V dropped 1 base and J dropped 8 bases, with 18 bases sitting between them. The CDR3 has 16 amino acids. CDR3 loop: CASSLGRQLLYDEQFF. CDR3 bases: TGTGCCAGCAGCTTAGGAAGACAGCTCCTTTACGATGAGCAGTTCTTC.

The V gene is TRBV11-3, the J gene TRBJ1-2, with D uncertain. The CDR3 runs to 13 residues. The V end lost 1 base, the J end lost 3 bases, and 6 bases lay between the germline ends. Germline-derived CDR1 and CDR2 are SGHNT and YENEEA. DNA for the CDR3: TGTGCCAGCAGCTTAGCCACGGACTATGGCTACACCTTC. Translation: CASSLATDYGYTF.

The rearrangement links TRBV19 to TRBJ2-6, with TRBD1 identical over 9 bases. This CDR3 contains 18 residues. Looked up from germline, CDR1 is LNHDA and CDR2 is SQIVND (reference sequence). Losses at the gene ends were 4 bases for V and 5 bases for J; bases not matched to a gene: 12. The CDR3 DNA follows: TGTGCCAGTAGTACGGGACAGGGTAGGACGCAACGGGCCAACGTCCTGACTTTC. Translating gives CASSTGQGRTQRANVLTF.

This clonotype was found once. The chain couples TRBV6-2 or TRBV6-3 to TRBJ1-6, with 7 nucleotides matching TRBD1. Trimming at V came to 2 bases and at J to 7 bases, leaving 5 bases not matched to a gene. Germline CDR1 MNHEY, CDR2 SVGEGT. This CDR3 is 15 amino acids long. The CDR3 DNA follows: TGTGCCAGCAGTTACCGAACAGGGGTGAATTCACCCCTCCACTTT. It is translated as CASSYRTGVNSPLHF.

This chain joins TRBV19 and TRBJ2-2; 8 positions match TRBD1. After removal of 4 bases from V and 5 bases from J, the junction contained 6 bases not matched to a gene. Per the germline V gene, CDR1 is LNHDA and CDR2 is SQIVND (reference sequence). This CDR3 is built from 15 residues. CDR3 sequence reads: CASSNQGARTGELFF. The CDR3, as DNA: TGTGCCAGTAGTAACCAGGGGGCGAGGACCGGGGAGCTGTTTTTT.

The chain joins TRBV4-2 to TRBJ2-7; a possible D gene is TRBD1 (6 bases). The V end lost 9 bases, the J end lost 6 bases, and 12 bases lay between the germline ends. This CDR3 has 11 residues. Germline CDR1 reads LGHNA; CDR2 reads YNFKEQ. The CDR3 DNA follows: TGTGCCAGTCAGGGGAGAAGCGAGCAGTACTTC. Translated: CASQGRSEQYF.

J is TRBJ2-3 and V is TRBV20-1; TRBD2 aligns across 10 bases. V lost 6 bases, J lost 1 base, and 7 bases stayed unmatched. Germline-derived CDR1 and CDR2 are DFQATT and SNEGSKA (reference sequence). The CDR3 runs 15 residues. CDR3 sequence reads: CSARQRGGGTDTQYF. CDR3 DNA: TGCAGTGCGCGCCAGCGGGGGGGCGGCACAGATACGCAGTATTTT.

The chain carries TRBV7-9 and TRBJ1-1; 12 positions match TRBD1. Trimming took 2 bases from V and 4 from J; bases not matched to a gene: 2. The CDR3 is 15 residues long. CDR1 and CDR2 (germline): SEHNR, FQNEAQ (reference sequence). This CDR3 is CASSLSGQGATEAFF. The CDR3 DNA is TGTGCCAGCAGCTTATCGGGACAGGGGGCCACTGAAGCTTTCTTT.

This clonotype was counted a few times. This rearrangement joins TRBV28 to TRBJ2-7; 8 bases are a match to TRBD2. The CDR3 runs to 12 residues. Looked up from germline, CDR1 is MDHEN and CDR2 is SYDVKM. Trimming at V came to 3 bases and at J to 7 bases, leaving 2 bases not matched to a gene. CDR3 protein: CASSFGGGEQYF. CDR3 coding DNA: TGTGCCAGCAGTTTTGGCGGGGGGGAGCAGTACTTC.

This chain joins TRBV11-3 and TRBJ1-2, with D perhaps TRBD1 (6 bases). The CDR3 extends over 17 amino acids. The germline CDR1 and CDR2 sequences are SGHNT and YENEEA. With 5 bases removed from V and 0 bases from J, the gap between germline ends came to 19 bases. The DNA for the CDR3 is TGTGCCAGCAGCCGTCGGGACAAGGGAAATTCTAACTATGGCTACACCTTC. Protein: CASSRRDKGNSNYGYTF.

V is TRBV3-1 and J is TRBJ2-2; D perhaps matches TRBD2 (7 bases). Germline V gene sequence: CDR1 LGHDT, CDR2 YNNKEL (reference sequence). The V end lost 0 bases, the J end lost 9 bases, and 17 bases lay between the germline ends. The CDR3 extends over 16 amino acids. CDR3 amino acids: CASSQDRGAFTRELFF. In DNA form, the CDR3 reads TGTGCCAGCAGCCAAGATCGGGGGGCCTTTACCCGGGAGCTGTTTTTT.